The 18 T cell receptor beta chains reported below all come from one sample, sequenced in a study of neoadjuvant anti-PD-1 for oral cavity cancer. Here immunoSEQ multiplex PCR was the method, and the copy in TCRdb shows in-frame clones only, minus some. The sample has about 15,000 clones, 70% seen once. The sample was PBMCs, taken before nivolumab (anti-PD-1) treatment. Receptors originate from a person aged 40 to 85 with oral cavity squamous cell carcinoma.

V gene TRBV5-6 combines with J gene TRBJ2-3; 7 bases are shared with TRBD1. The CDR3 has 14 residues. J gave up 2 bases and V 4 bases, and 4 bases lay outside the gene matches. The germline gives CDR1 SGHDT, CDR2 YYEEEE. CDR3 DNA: TGTGCCAGCAGCCAGGACAGGTTCACAGATACGCAGTATTTT. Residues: CASSQDRFTDTQYF.

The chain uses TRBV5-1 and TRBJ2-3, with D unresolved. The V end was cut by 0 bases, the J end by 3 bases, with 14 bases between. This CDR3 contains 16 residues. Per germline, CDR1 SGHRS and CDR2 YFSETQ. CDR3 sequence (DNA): TGCGCCAGCAGCTTGGGGGAAGTAGGAGTAACAGATACGCAGTATTTT. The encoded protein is CASSLGEVGVTDTQYF.

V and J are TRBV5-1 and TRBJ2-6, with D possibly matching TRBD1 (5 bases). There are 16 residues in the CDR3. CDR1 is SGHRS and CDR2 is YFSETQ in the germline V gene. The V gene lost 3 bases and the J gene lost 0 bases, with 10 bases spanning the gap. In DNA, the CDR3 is TGCGCCAGCAGCTACGACAGACTCTCTGGGGCCAACGTCCTGACTTTC. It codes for CASSYDRLSGANVLTF.

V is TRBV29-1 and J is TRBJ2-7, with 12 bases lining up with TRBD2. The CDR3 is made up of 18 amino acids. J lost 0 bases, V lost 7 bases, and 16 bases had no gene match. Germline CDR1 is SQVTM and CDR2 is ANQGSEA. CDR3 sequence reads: CSATSASGGAGSSYEQYF. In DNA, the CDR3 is TGCAGCGCCACGTCGGCTAGCGGGGGGGCTGGGAGCTCCTACGAGCAGTACTTC.

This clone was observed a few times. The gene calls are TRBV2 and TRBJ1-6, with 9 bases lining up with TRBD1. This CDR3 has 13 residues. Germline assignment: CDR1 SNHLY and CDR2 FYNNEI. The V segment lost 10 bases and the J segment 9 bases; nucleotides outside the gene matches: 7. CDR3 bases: TGTGCCACCCGGGACAGGGTGTTTTCACCCCTCCACTTT. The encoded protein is CATRDRVFSPLHF.

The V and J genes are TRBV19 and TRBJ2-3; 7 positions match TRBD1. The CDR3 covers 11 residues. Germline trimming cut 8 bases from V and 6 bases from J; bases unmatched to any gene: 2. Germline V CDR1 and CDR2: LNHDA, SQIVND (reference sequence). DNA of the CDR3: TGTGCCAGTTCCAGGGGGGATACGCAGTATTTT. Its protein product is CASSRGDTQYF.

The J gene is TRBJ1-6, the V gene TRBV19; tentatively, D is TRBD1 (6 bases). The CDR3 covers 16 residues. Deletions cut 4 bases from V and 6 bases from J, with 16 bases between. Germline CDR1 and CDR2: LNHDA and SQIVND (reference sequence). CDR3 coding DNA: TGTGCCAGTAGTACGGGGGCTGGGGTGTCTAATTCACCCCTCCACTTT. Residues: CASSTGAGVSNSPLHF. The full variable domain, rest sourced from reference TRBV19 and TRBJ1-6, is DGGITQSPKYLFRKEGQNVTLSCEQNLNHDAMYWYRQDPGQGLRLIYYSQIVNDFQKGDIAEGYSVSREKKESFPLTVTSAQKNPTAFYLCASSTGAGVSNSPLHFGNGTRLTVT.

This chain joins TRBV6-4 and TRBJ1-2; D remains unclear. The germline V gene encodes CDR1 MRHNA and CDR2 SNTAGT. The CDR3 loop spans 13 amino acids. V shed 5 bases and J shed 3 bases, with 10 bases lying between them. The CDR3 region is CASSPLTYYGYTF. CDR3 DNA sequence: TGTGCCAGCAGTCCCCTGACATACTATGGCTACACCTTC.

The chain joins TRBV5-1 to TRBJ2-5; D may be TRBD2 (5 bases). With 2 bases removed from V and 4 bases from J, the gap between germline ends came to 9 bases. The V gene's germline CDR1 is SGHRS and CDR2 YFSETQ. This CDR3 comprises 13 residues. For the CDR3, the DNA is TGCGCCAGCAGCTTCTGGAGGATAGAGACCCAGTACTTC. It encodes CASSFWRIETQYF. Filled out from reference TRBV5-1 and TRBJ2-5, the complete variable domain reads KAGVTQTPRYLIKTRGQQVTLSCSPISGHRSVSWYQQTPGQGLQFLFEYFSETQRNKGNFPGRFSGRQFSNSRSEMNVSTLELGDSALYLCASSFWRIETQYFGPGTRLLVL.

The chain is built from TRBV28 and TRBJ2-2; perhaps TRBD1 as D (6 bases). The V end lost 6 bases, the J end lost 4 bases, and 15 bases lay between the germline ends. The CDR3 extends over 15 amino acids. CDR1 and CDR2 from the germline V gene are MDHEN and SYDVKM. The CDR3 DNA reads TGTGCCAGCAGGTTCTCAGGGGCGCTCACCGGGGAGCTGTTTTTT. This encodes CASRFSGALTGELFF.

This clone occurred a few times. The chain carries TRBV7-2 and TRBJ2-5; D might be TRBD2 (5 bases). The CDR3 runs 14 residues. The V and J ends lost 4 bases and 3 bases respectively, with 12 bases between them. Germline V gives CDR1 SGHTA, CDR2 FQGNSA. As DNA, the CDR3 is TGTGCCAGCAGCTCACCCTCCGGGAAAGAGACCCAGTACTTC. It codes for CASSSPSGKETQYF.

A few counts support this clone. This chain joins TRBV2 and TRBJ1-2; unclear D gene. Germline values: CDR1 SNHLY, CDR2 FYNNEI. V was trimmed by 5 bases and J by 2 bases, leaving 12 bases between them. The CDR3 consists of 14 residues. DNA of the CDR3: TGTGCCAGCAGTCCTGGTCGCGGCAACTATGGCTACACCTTC. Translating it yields CASSPGRGNYGYTF.

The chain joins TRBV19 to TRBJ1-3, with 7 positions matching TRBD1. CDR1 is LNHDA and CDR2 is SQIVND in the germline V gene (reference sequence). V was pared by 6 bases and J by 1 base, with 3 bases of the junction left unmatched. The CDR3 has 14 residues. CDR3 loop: CASRTTGSGNTIYF. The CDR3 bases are TGTGCCAGTAGGACGACAGGGTCTGGAAACACCATATATTTT.

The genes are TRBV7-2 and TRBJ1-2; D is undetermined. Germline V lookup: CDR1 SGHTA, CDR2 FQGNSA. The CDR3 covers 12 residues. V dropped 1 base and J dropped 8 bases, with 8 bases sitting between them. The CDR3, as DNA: TGTGCCAGCAGCTTAGACGGGAGGGGCTACACCTTC. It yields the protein CASSLDGRGYTF.

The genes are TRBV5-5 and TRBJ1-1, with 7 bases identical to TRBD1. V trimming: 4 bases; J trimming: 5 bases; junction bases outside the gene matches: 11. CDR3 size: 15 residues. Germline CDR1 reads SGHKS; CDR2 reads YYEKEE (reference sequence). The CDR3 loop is CASSPPTGAGTEAFF. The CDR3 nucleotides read TGTGCCAGCAGCCCACCCACAGGGGCGGGGACTGAAGCTTTCTTT.

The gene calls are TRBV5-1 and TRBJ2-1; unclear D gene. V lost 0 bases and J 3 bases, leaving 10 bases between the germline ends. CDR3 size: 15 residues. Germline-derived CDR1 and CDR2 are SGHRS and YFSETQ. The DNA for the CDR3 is TGCGCCAGCAGCTTGGAAGGCGAGAACTACAATGAGCAGTTCTTC. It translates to CASSLEGENYNEQFF.

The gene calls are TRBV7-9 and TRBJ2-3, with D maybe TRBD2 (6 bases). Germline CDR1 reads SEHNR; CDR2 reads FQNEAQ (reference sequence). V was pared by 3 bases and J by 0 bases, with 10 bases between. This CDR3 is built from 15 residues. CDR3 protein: CASSLGGISTDTQYF. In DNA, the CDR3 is TGTGCCAGCAGCTTGGGGGGAATTAGCACAGATACGCAGTATTTT.

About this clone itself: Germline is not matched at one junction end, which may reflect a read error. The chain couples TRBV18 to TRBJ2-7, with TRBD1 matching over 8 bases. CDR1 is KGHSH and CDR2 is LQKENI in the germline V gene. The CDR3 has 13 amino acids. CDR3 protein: CASSPGQGPPKDF. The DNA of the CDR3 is TGTGCCAGCTCACCCGGACAGGGTCCCCCAAAGGACTTC.